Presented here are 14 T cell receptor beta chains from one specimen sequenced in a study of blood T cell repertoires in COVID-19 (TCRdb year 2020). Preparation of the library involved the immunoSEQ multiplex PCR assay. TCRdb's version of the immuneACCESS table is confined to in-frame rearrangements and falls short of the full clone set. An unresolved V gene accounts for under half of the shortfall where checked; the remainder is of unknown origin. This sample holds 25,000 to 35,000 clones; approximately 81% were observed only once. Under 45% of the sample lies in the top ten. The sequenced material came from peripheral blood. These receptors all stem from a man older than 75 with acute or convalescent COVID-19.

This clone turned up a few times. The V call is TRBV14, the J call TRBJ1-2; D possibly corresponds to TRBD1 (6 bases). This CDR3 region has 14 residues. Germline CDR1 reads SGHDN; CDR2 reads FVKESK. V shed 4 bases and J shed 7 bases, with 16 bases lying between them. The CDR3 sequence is CASSRPDQGSGYTF. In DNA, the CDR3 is TGTGCCAGCAGCCGGCCAGACCAGGGGTCTGGCTACACCTTC.

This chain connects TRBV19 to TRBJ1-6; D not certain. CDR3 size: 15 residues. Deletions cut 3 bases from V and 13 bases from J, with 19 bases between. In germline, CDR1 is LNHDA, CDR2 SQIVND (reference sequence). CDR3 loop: CASSMRRAFGEPLHF. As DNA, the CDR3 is TGTGCCAGTAGTATGAGGAGGGCCTTCGGTGAGCCCCTCCACTTT.

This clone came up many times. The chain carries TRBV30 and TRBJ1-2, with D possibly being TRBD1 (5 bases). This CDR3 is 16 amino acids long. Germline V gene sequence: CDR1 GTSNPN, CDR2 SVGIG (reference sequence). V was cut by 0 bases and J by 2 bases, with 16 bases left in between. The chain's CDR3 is CAWSVILTALNYGYTF. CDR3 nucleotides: TGTGCCTGGAGTGTAATCCTGACAGCACTGAACTATGGCTACACCTTC.

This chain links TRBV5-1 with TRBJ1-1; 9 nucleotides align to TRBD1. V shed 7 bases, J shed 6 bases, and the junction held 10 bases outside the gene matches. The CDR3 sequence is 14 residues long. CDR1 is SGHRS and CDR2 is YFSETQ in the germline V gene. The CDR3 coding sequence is TGCGCCAGCTCCATCCGACAGGGGGTCTCTGAAGCTTTCTTT. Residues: CASSIRQGVSEAFF.

In nucleotides, the CDR3 is TGCAGCGTCTCTAAGACTAGCGGGCCTAACAATGAGCAGTTCTTC. It is translated as CSVSKTSGPNNEQFF. The gene calls are TRBV29-1 and TRBJ2-1; 10 bases are shared with TRBD2. This CDR3 has 15 residues. J was trimmed by 5 bases and V by 6 bases; bases with no gene match: 10. Per germline, CDR1 SQVTM and CDR2 ANQGSEA.

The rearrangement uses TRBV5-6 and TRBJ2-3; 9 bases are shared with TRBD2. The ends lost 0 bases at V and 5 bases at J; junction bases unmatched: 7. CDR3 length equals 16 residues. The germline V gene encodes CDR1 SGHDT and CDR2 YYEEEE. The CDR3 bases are TGTGCCAGCAGCTTGGAGGTTAGCGGGGGAAAAGATACGCAGTATTTT. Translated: CASSLEVSGGKDTQYF.

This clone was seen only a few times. The CDR3 coding sequence is TGTGCCAGCAGCTTGACGGGGAGGGGCACCGGGGAGCTGTTTTTT. Amino acid sequence: CASSLTGRGTGELFF. The V gene is TRBV11-2, the J gene TRBJ2-2; 7 positions agree with TRBD2. CDR3 length: 15 residues. Germline V CDR1 and CDR2: SGHAT, FQNNGV. Trimming cost V 3 bases and J 4 bases; bases outside gene matches: 5.

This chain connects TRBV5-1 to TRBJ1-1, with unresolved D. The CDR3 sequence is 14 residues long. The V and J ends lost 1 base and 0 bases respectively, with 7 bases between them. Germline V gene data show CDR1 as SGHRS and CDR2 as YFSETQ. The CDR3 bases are TGCGCCAGCAGCTTGACGAGGGTGAACACTGAAGCTTTCTTT. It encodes CASSLTRVNTEAFF.

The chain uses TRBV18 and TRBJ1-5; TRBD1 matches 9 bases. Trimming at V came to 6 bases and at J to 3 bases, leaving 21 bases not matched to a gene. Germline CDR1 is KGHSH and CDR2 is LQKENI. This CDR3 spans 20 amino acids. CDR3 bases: TGTGCCAGCTCTCGTGGCCCTCCCGCCGGGACAGGGAGGGACAATCAGCCCCAGCATTTT. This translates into CASSRGPPAGTGRDNQPQHF.

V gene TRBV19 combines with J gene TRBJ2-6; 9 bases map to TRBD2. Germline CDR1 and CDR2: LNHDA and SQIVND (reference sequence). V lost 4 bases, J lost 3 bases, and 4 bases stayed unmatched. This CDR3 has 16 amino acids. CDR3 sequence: CASSSGGAGGANVLTF. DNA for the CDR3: TGTGCCAGTAGTAGCGGGGGGGCCGGTGGGGCCAACGTCCTGACTTTC.

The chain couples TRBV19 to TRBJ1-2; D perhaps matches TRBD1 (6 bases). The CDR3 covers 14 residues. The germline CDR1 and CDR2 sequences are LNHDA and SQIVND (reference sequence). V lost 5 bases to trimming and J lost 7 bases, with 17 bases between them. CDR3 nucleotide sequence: TGTGCCAGTAGTCTCTCCCCAGGGGAATCTGGCTACACCTTC. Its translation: CASSLSPGESGYTF.

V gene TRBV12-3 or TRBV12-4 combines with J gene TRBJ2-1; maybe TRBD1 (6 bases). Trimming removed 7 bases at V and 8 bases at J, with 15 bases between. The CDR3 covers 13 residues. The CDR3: CASTPDRMDEQFF. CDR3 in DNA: TGTGCCAGCACTCCCGACAGGATGGATGAGCAGTTCTTC.

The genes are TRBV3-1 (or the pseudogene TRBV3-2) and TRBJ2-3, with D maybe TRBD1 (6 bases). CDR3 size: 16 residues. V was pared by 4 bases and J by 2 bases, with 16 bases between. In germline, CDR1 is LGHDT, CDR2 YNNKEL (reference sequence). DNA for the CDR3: TGTGCCAGCAGCCGGGCAGGACAGCTCGACACAGATACGCAGTATTTT. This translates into CASSRAGQLDTDTQYF.

CDR3 protein: CASSPLRSSYEQYF. Written as DNA, the CDR3 is TGCGCCAGCAGTCCGCTCCGGAGCTCCTACGAGCAGTACTTC. This rearrangement joins TRBV10-2 to TRBJ2-7; D unresolved. CDR3 length: 14 amino acids. The germline V and J ends were trimmed by 5 bases and 0 bases, with 11 bases remaining between them. Germline V gene data show CDR1 as WSHSY and CDR2 as SAAADI.